These 14 T cell receptor beta chains were all obtained from the same sample, sequenced in a study of T cells after yellow fever vaccination. TCRdb independently ran MiXCR on the 5' RACE reads; one entry per CDR3 protein. Here the sample spans 310,000 or so distinct CDR3 sequences, around 4% being singletons. The sequencing used PBMCs, collected on the day of the yellow fever booster vaccination. The source of these receptors is a man between 18 and 35 years old who received the YFV17D yellow fever vaccine.

The chain carries TRBV11-2 and TRBJ1-3; possibly TRBD1 for D (6 bases). Trimming removed 1 base at V and 2 bases at J, with 9 bases between. CDR1 and CDR2 (germline): SGHAT, FQNNGV. The CDR3 totals 15 residues. The DNA for the CDR3 is TGTGCCAGCAGCTTAGGCAGGGGAGCTGGAAACACCATATATTTT. The encoded protein is CASSLGRGAGNTIYF.

This clonotype has ten or more counts. The V call is TRBV29-1, the J call TRBJ2-5; D may be TRBD2 (5 bases). CDR1 is SQVTM and CDR2 is ANQGSEA in the germline V gene. V dropped 5 bases and J dropped 5 bases, with 9 bases sitting between them. This CDR3 region has 11 residues. The DNA of the CDR3 is TGCAGCGTTATACGGAGGGAGACCCAGTACTTC. Its translation: CSVIRRETQYF.

The chain joins TRBV20-1 to TRBJ1-2; no reliable D call. V dropped 6 bases and J dropped 0 bases, with 11 bases sitting between them. The CDR3 is 13 residues long. Per the germline V gene, CDR1 is DFQATT and CDR2 is SNEGSKA (reference sequence). The CDR3 protein is CSAVTSTNYGYTF. CDR3 nucleotide sequence: TGCAGTGCGGTAACGTCCACTAACTATGGCTACACCTTC.

Only a few counts were recorded for this clonotype. The rearrangement joins TRBV1 to TRBJ2-7; the table's D call of TRBD1 was not tested on the DNA. TRBV1 is marked as a pseudogene. The CDR3 is 15 residues long. The CDR3 DNA reads as TGCACCAGCAGCCCCCCTTGGGGGCCTCTCTACGAGCAGTACTTC. It yields the protein CTSSPPWGPLYEQYF.

This clonotype was counted at least ten times. This rearrangement joins TRBV10-3 to TRBJ2-5, with a possible D match to TRBD1 (5 bases). V was clipped by 7 bases and J by 3 bases, with 12 bases between them. The CDR3 runs 13 residues. Germline values: CDR1 ENHRY, CDR2 SYGVKD. The CDR3 DNA follows: TGTGCCATCACGAAAGACAGAGAAGAGACCCAGTACTTC. Translated, it gives CAITKDREETQYF.

This clonotype was seen ten or more times. This chain connects TRBV28 to TRBJ1-1; the D gene is possibly TRBD1 (5 bases). The germline V and J ends were trimmed by 2 bases and 4 bases, with 11 bases remaining between them. CDR3 length: 14 residues. Germline CDR1 is MDHEN and CDR2 is SYDVKM. The CDR3 reads CASSLHGGVTEAFF. The CDR3 coding sequence is TGTGCCAGCAGTTTACACGGGGGGGTCACTGAAGCTTTCTTT.

At least ten counts were recorded for this clonotype. The chain couples TRBV5-1 to TRBJ1-1; D perhaps matches TRBD1 (5 bases). Germline CDR1 and CDR2: SGHRS and YFSETQ. The CDR3 spans 15 residues. Between the trimmed V and J ends, which lost 2 bases and 6 bases, there was a span of 17 bases. The CDR3 DNA is TGCGCCAGCAGCTTCGTTGGGGGGACCCAGTCTGAAGCTTTCTTT. This sequence encodes CASSFVGGTQSEAFF.

This clonotype has a count of ten or more. This rearrangement joins TRBV18 to TRBJ2-3; D gene unclear. This CDR3 region has 15 residues. Germline V gives CDR1 KGHSH, CDR2 LQKENI. V lost 3 bases and J 1 base, leaving 11 bases between the germline ends. The CDR3 sequence is CASSPVGAGTDTQYF. CDR3 coding DNA: TGTGCCAGCTCACCTGTGGGCGCAGGCACAGATACGCAGTATTTT. The full variable domain, its missing parts supplied by reference TRBV18 and TRBJ2-3, is NAGVMQNPRHLVRRRGQEARLRCSPMKGHSHVYWYRQLPEEGLKFMVYLQKENIIDESGMPKERFSAEFPKEGPSILRIQQVVRGDSAAYFCASSPVGAGTDTQYFGPGTRLTVL.

This clonotype was observed many times. V usage is TRBV12-3 or TRBV12-4 and J usage is TRBJ2-6, with 11 bases that match TRBD2. The CDR3 is 20 residues long. V was clipped by 0 bases and J by 0 bases; unmatched bases: 7. The CDR3 DNA reads as TGTGCCAGCAGTTTAGCGCTAAGGGGACTAGCGGACTCTGGGGCCAACGTCCTGACTTTC. As protein: CASSLALRGLADSGANVLTF.

This clonotype was seen a handful of times. The gene calls are TRBV19 and TRBJ2-7; TRBD2 aligns across 7 bases. Germline V lookup: CDR1 LNHDA, CDR2 SQIVND (reference sequence). This CDR3 is 14 amino acids long. J was trimmed by 0 bases and V by 7 bases; bases with no gene match: 6. CDR3 coding DNA: TGTGCCAGTAAGAAGCGGGGAAGCTCCTACGAGCAGTACTTC. Protein sequence: CASKKRGSSYEQYF. Full variable domain (outside the CDR3, taken from reference TRBV19 and TRBJ2-7): DGGITQSPKYLFRKEGQNVTLSCEQNLNHDAMYWYRQDPGQGLRLIYYSQIVNDFQKGDIAEGYSVSREKKESFPLTVTSAQKNPTAFYLCASKKRGSSYEQYFGPGTRLTVT.

This clonotype showed up just a few times. The rearrangement joins TRBV12-3 or TRBV12-4 to TRBJ2-3; D gene ambiguous. The CDR3 spans 15 residues. V dropped 2 bases and J dropped 2 bases, with 11 bases sitting between them. CDR3 nucleotides: TGTGCCAGCAGTTTATGGGCGGAGAACACAGATACGCAGTATTTT. Residues: CASSLWAENTDTQYF.

The CDR3 nucleotides read TGTGCCACCAGCAGCGGGGGAGCTGGAAACACCATATATTTT. Translating gives CATSSGGAGNTIYF. V is TRBV15 and J is TRBJ1-3, with D perhaps matching TRBD1 (5 bases). Germline-derived CDR1 and CDR2 are LNHNV and YYDKDF (reference sequence). Trimming stripped 3 bases from V and 2 bases from J, with 8 bases between. This CDR3 contains 14 residues.

This clonotype appeared a few times. As DNA, the CDR3 is TGTGCCACCAGCAGAGAAACCCCAGGGGAAAAACTGTTTTTT. It translates to CATSRETPGEKLFF. The chain recombines TRBV15 with TRBJ1-4; D possibly corresponds to TRBD1 (5 bases). Trimming shortened V by 0 bases and J by 8 bases, and 10 bases separated the two germline ends. Germline CDR1 is LNHNV and CDR2 is YYDKDF (reference sequence). The CDR3 spans 14 residues.

This clonotype was picked up many times. The gene calls are TRBV5-1 and TRBJ1-2; maybe TRBD1 (5 bases). This CDR3 has 14 amino acids. V was shortened by 0 bases and J by 8 bases, with 14 bases between the two germline ends. Germline V gives CDR1 SGHRS, CDR2 YFSETQ. CDR3 in amino acids: CASSLGTPEGGYTF. DNA of the CDR3: TGCGCCAGCAGCTTGGGGACCCCCGAGGGGGGCTACACCTTC.